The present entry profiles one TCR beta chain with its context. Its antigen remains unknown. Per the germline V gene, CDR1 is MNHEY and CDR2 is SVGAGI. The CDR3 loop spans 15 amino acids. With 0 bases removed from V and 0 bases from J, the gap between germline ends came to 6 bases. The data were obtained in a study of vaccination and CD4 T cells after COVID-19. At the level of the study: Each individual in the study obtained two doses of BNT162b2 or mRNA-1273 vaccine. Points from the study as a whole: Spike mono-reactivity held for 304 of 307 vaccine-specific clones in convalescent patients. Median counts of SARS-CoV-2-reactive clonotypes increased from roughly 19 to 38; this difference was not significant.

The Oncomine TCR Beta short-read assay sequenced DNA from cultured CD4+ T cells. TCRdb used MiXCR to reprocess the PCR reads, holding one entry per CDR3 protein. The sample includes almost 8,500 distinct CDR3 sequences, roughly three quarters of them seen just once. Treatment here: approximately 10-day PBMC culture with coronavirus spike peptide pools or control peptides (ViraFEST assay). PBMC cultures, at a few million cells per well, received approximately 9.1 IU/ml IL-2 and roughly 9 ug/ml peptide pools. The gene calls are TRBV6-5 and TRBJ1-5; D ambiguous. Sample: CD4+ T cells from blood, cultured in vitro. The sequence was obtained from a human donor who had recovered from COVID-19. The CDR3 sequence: CASSYSYDSNQPQHF. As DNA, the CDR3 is TGTGCCAGCAGTTACTCGTACGATAGCAATCAGCCCCAGCATTTT.